Listed below are T cell receptor beta chains from one sample, sequenced in a study of PD-1 blockade in classical Hodgkin lymphoma. Data came from immunoSEQ multiplex PCR; TCRdb stores just in-frame clones and leaves some out. The data contain approximately 38,000 clones, 77% of them singletons. The input for sequencing was peripheral blood mononuclear cells (PBMCs), taken before the fourth cycle of nivolumab. Receptor source: a human donor with classical Hodgkin lymphoma. Each CDR3 is given with its conserved first and last residue. Each record gives: J gene, V gene, clone size, D gene, CDR3 protein, CDR3 DNA. A D gene is named only where the DNA matches it firmly. Part of the rows lack a size; the others show once, few, many or a class for expanded clones.

J gene: TRBJ1-1; V gene: TRBV7-2; clone size: NA; D gene: TRBD1; CDR3 protein: CASSPTTGGGTEAFF; CDR3 DNA: TGCGCCAGCAGCCCTACCACAGGGGGAGGCACTGAAGCTTTCTTT
J gene: TRBJ2-1; V gene: TRBV7-3; clone size: NA; D gene: TRBD2; CDR3 protein: CASSPSGGADNEQFF; CDR3 DNA: TGTGCCAGCAGCCCGAGCGGGGGGGCCGACAATGAGCAGTTCTTC
J gene: TRBJ2-7; V gene: TRBV6-5; clone size: few; D gene: NA; CDR3 protein: CASGPWGRAYEQYF; CDR3 DNA: TGTGCCAGTGGACCCTGGGGGCGCGCGTACGAGCAGTACTTC
J gene: TRBJ2-7; V gene: TRBV7-8; clone size: NA; D gene: NA; CDR3 protein: CASSPWAGSSYEQYF; CDR3 DNA: TGTGCCAGCAGCCCCTGGGCAGGGAGCTCCTACGAGCAGTACTTC
J gene: TRBJ1-1; V gene: TRBV5-1; clone size: NA; D gene: NA; CDR3 protein: CASSLALEGTTEAFF; CDR3 DNA: TGCGCCAGCAGCTTGGCATTAGAAGGGACCACTGAAGCTTTCTTT
J gene: TRBJ1-4; V gene: TRBV6-5; clone size: NA; D gene: NA; CDR3 protein: CASSYLQGGEKLFF; CDR3 DNA: TGTGCCAGCAGTTACTTACAGGGAGGAGAAAAACTGTTTTTT
J gene: TRBJ2-7; V gene: TRBV25-1; clone size: NA; D gene: TRBD1; CDR3 protein: CASSARDRVTYEQYF; CDR3 DNA: TGTGCCAGCAGTGCCCGGGACAGGGTAACCTACGAGCAGTACTTC
J gene: TRBJ2-7; V gene: TRBV5-5; clone size: NA; D gene: TRBD1; CDR3 protein: CASSLVGTGGEQYF; CDR3 DNA: TGTGCCAGCAGCTTGGTGGGGACAGGGGGTGAGCAGTACTTC
J gene: TRBJ1-2; V gene: TRBV19; clone size: NA; D gene: TRBD1; CDR3 protein: CASSLWTGVTF; CDR3 DNA: TGTGCCAGTAGTCTCTGGACAGGGGTCACCTTC
J gene: TRBJ1-6; V gene: TRBV2; clone size: NA; D gene: NA; CDR3 protein: CASTEGGGYNSPLHF; CDR3 DNA: TGTGCCAGCACCGAAGGGGGGGGTTATAATTCACCCCTCCACTTT
J gene: TRBJ2-1; V gene: TRBV11-2; clone size: once; D gene: TRBD2; CDR3 protein: CASSLALAGAGEQFF; CDR3 DNA: TGTGCCAGCAGCTTAGCGCTAGCGGGGGCGGGTGAGCAGTTCTTC
J gene: TRBJ1-2; V gene: TRBV28; clone size: NA; D gene: NA; CDR3 protein: CASTSESPGGYTF; CDR3 DNA: TGTGCCAGCACCTCGGAGTCCCCGGGGGGCTACACCTTC
J gene: TRBJ2-5; V gene: TRBV10-3; clone size: NA; D gene: NA; CDR3 protein: CAINSGSYSQETQYF; CDR3 DNA: TGTGCCATCAACTCAGGGTCCTACTCACAAGAGACCCAGTACTTC
J gene: TRBJ2-7; V gene: TRBV27; clone size: NA; D gene: NA; CDR3 protein: CASSLSPFYEQYF; CDR3 DNA: TGTGCCAGCAGTTTATCGCCTTTCTACGAGCAGTACTTC
J gene: TRBJ1-5; V gene: TRBV6-5; clone size: few; D gene: TRBD1; CDR3 protein: CASRTGRNQPQHF; CDR3 DNA: TGTGCCAGCCGGACAGGGCGCAATCAGCCCCAGCATTTT
J gene: TRBJ2-7; V gene: TRBV28; clone size: NA; D gene: TRBD1; CDR3 protein: CASSFPGQVLDEQYF; CDR3 DNA: TGTGCCAGCAGTTTCCCGGGACAGGTCTTGGACGAGCAGTACTTC
J gene: TRBJ2-7; V gene: TRBV6-5; clone size: NA; D gene: NA; CDR3 protein: CASSYSPGAVEQYF; CDR3 DNA: TGTGCCAGCAGTTACTCGCCGGGGGCGGTCGAGCAGTACTTC
J gene: TRBJ2-6; V gene: TRBV13; clone size: once; D gene: TRBD1; CDR3 protein: CASSFDRAGANVLTF; CDR3 DNA: TGTGCCAGCAGCTTTGACAGGGCTGGGGCCAACGTCCTGACTTTC
J gene: TRBJ2-1; V gene: TRBV19; clone size: NA; D gene: NA; CDR3 protein: CASGFLGGSYNEQFF; CDR3 DNA: TGTGCCAGTGGGTTCCTAGGGGGCTCCTACAATGAGCAGTTCTTC
J gene: TRBJ1-2; V gene: TRBV29-1; clone size: few; D gene: NA; CDR3 protein: CSVEWAGRLNGYTF; CDR3 DNA: TGCAGCGTTGAATGGGCAGGCCGGCTCAATGGCTACACCTTC
J gene: TRBJ1-4; V gene: TRBV5-1; clone size: NA; D gene: TRBD1; CDR3 protein: CASSWTGPNEKLFF; CDR3 DNA: TGCGCCAGCAGCTGGACAGGGCCTAATGAAAAACTGTTTTTT
J gene: TRBJ2-3; V gene: TRBV10-3; clone size: NA; D gene: NA; CDR3 protein: CAISSARQGGDTDTQYF; CDR3 DNA: TGTGCCATCAGTTCAGCCAGGCAGGGGGGGGACACAGATACGCAGTATTTT
J gene: TRBJ2-3; V gene: TRBV29-1; clone size: NA; D gene: NA; CDR3 protein: CSVEGADTQYF; CDR3 DNA: TGCAGCGTTGAGGGGGCAGATACGCAGTATTTT
J gene: TRBJ2-7; V gene: TRBV18; clone size: few; D gene: TRBD1; CDR3 protein: CASRQGYEQYF; CDR3 DNA: TGTGCCAGCCGACAGGGTTACGAGCAGTACTTC
J gene: TRBJ2-2; V gene: TRBV2; clone size: NA; D gene: TRBD2; CDR3 protein: CASSAERGVTGRELFF; CDR3 DNA: TGTGCCAGCAGTGCCGAGCGGGGGGTAACCGGGCGGGAGCTGTTTTTT
J gene: TRBJ2-2; V gene: TRBV4-3; clone size: NA; D gene: TRBD1; CDR3 protein: CASSHTGQGYTGELFF; CDR3 DNA: TGCGCCAGCAGCCACACGGGACAGGGGTACACCGGGGAGCTGTTTTTT
J gene: TRBJ1-5; V gene: TRBV19; clone size: NA; D gene: NA; CDR3 protein: CASSNTNRARNQPQHF; CDR3 DNA: TGTGCCAGTAGTAACACTAACAGGGCCCGCAATCAGCCCCAGCATTTT
J gene: TRBJ1-2; V gene: TRBV5-4; clone size: NA; D gene: TRBD1; CDR3 protein: CASSTLQGGPPYGYTF; CDR3 DNA: TGTGCCAGCAGCACCCTACAGGGGGGGCCTCCCTATGGCTACACCTTC